These 7 T cell receptor beta chains were all obtained from the same sample, sequenced in a study of CD8+ T cells in alopecia areata. Reverse transcribed after extraction, RNA yielded cDNA as the sequencing template. Using immunoSEQ multiplex PCR, the repertoire was profiled, and TCRdb retains in-frame clones only, with some absent. The sample gives roughly 190,000 clones, more than 55% of which show up once; less than 0.8% is in the top ten. Regarding treatment: oral pan-JAK inhibitor, 5-10 mg twice daily. The specimen was CD4+ T cells sorted from blood, collected at week 4, from a patient treated with tofacitinib. These receptors were taken from a human donor with alopecia areata.

This chain uses TRBV30 with TRBJ2-7; 9 bases fit TRBD1. The CDR3 covers 14 residues. CDR1 is GTSNPN, CDR2 SVGIG, per germline (reference sequence). V lost 2 bases, J lost 3 bases, and 5 bases stayed unmatched. The CDR3 is CAWSKGTGNYEQYF. The CDR3 DNA follows: TGTGCCTGGAGTAAAGGGACAGGGAACTACGAGCAGTACTTC. Complete variable domain (other parts from reference TRBV30 and TRBJ2-7): SQTIHQWPATLVQPVGSPLSLECTVEGTSNPNLYWYRQAAGRGLQLLFYSVGIGQISSEVPQNLSASRPQDRQFILSSKKLLLSDSGFYLCAWSKGTGNYEQYFGPGTRLTVT.

The V call is TRBV19, the J call TRBJ2-7; TRBD2 might be the D (6 bases). Trimming pared 4 bases from V and 8 bases from J, leaving 18 bases between. Per germline, CDR1 LNHDA and CDR2 SQIVND (reference sequence). CDR3 length: 14 amino acids. This CDR3 is CASSTKEGLTKQYF. DNA for the CDR3: TGTGCCAGTAGTACAAAGGAGGGCTTGACAAAGCAGTACTTC.

V is TRBV9 and J is TRBJ2-5, with D perhaps TRBD1 (6 bases). Trimming left V 4 bases short and J 2 bases short, with 12 bases between. Germline V gives CDR1 SGDLS, CDR2 YYNGEE. This CDR3 has 14 amino acids. This CDR3 is CASSFGTKQETQYF. In DNA, the CDR3 is TGTGCCAGCAGCTTTGGGACAAAGCAAGAGACCCAGTACTTC.

The rearrangement uses TRBV5-1 and TRBJ2-7; 10 bases align to TRBD1. The CDR3 consists of 14 residues. Germline loops: CDR1 SGHRS, CDR2 YFSETQ. V trimming: 4 bases; J trimming: 6 bases; junction bases outside the gene matches: 7. This CDR3 is CASSHRQGAGEQYF. CDR3 DNA: TGCGCCAGCAGCCATAGACAGGGGGCGGGCGAGCAGTACTTC.

This CDR3 reads CASSPGTSGSLYNEQFF. The CDR3 nucleotides are TGTGCCAGCAGCCCCGGGACTAGCGGGAGTCTCTACAATGAGCAGTTCTTC. This chain connects TRBV5-4 to TRBJ2-1, with 14 bases aligning to TRBD2. Germline CDR1 and CDR2: SGHNT and YYREEE (reference sequence). The CDR3 extends over 17 amino acids. V lost 4 bases to trimming and J lost 3 bases; unmatched junction nucleotides: 6. The full variable domain, with the rest looked up from reference TRBV5-4 and TRBJ2-1, is ETGVTQSPTHLIKTRGQQVTLRCSSQSGHNTVSWYQQALGQGPQFIFQYYREEENGRGNFPPRFSGLQFPNYSSELNVNALELDDSALYLCASSPGTSGSLYNEQFFGPGTRLTVL.

A few counts support this clone. The chain joins TRBV7-2 to TRBJ1-5, with D possibly matching TRBD1 (5 bases). V gave up 4 bases and J gave up 1 base, with 8 bases separating them. This CDR3 has 14 residues. Per the germline V gene, CDR1 is SGHTA and CDR2 is FQGNSA. The CDR3, as DNA: TGTGCCAGCAGCTCTGGGGACAGCAATCAGCCCCAGCATTTT. This encodes CASSSGDSNQPQHF.

This clone was recorded a few times. The chain has TRBV28 and TRBJ2-7; D is unclear. Trimming shortened V by 7 bases and J by 2 bases, and 12 bases separated the two germline ends. CDR1 MDHEN and CDR2 SYDVKM come from the germline V gene. This CDR3 is 13 amino acids long. The CDR3 region is CASTKTFPYEQYF. For the CDR3, the DNA is TGTGCCAGCACCAAGACATTCCCCTACGAGCAGTACTTC.